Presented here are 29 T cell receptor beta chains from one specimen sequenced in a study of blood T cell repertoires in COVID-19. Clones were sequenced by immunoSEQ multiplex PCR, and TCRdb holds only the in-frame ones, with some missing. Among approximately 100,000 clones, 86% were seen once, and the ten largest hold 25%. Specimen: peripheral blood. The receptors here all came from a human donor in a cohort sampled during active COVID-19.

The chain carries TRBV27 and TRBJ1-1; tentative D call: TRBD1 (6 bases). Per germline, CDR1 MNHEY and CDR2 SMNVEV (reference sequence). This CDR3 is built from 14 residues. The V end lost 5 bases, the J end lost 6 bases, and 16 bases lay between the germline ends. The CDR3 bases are TGTGCCAGCAGTCAAAGAACAGGGCGAGCTGAAGCTTTCTTT. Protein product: CASSQRTGRAEAFF.

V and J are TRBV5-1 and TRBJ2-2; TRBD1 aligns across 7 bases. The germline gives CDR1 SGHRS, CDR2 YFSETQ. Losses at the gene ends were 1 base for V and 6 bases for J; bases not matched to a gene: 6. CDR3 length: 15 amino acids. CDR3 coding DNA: TGCGCCAGCAGCTTGAAAGGGGGCGGGTCCGGGGAGCTGTTTTTT. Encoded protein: CASSLKGGGSGELFF.

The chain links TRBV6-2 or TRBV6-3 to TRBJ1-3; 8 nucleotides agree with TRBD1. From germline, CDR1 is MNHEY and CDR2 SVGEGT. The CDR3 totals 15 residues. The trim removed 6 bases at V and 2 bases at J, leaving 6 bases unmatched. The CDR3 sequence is CASSPGQAPGNTIYF. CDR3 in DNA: TGTGCCAGCAGCCCGGGACAGGCCCCTGGAAACACCATATATTTT.

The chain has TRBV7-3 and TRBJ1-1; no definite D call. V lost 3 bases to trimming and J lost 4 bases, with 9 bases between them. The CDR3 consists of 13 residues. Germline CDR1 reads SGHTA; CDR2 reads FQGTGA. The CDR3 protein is CASSLSGSTEAFF. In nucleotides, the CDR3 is TGTGCCAGCAGCTTGTCGGGGAGCACTGAAGCTTTCTTT.

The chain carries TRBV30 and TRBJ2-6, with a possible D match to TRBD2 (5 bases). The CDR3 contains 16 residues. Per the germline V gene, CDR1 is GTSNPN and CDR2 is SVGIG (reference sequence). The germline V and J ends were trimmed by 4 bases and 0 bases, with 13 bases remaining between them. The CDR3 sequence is CAWIGGPSSGANVLTF. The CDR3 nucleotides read TGTGCCTGGATAGGAGGACCGAGCTCTGGGGCCAACGTCCTGACTTTC.

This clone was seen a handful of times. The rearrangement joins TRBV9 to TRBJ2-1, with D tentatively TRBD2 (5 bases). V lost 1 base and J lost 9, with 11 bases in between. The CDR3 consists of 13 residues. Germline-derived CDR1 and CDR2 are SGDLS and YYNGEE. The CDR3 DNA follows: TGTGCCAGCAGCGTAAGGGAGATGGGTGAGCAGTTCTTC. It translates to CASSVREMGEQFF.

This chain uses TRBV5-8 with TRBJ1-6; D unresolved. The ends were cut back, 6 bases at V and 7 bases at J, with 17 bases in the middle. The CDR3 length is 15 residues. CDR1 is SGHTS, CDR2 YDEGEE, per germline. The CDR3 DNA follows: TGTGCCAGCACCTTCCGGGGTTCGGGGAATTCACCCCTCCACTTT. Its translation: CASTFRGSGNSPLHF. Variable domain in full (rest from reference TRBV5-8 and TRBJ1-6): EAGVTQSPTHLIKTRGQQATLRCSPISGHTSVYWYQQALGLGLQFLLWYDEGEERNRGNFPPRFSGRQFPNYSSELNVNALELEDSALYLCASTFRGSGNSPLHFGNGTRLTVT.

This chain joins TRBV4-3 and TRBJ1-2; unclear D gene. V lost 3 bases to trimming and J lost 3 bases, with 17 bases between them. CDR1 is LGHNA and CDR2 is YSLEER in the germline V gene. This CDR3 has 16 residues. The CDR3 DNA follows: TGCGCCAGCAGCCAGGAGACGTCGGGGTTAGACTATGGCTACACCTTC. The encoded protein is CASSQETSGLDYGYTF.

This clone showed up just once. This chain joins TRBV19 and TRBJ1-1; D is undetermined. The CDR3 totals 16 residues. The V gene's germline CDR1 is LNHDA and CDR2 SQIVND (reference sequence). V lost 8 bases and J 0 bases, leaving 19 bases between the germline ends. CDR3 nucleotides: TGTGCCAGTGCTTTCGGGGTCCGTGGGATGAACACTGAAGCTTTCTTT. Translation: CASAFGVRGMNTEAFF.

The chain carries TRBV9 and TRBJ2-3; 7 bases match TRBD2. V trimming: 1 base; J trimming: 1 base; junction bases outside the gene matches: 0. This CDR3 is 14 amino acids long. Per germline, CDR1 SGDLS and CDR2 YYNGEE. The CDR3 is CASSVTSGTDTQYF. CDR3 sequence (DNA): TGTGCCAGCAGCGTAACTAGCGGCACAGATACGCAGTATTTT. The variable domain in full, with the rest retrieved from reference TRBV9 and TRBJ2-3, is DSGVTQTPKHLITATGQRVTLRCSPRSGDLSVYWYQQSLDQGLQFLIQYYNGEERAKGNILERFSAQQFPDLHSELNLSSLELGDSALYFCASSVTSGTDTQYFGPGTRLTVL.

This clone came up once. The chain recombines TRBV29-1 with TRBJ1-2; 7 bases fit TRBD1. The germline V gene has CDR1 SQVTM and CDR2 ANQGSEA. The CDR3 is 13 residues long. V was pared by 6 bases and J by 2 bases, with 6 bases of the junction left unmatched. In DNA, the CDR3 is TGCAGCGTCGCCCCGACAGGGAACTATGGCTACACCTTC. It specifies CSVAPTGNYGYTF.

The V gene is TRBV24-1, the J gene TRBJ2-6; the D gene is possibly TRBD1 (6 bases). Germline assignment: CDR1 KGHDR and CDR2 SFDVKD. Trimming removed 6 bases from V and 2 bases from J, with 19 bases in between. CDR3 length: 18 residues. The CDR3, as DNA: TGTGCCACCAGTCCGAAGGCAGGGGCCCACCCTGGGGCCAACGTCCTGACTTTC. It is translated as CATSPKAGAHPGANVLTF.

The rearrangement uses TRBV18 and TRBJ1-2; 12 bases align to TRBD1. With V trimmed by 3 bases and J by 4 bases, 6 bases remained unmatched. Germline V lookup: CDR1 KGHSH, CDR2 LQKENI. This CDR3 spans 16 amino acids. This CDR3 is CASSPTGQGAAYGYTF. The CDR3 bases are TGTGCCAGCTCACCTACGGGACAGGGGGCGGCCTATGGCTACACCTTC.

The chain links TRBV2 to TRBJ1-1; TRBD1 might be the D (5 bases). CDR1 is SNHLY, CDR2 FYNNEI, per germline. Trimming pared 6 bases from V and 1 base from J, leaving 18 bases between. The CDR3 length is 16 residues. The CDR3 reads CASRDQGGGANTEAFF. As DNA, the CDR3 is TGTGCCAGCAGAGACCAGGGAGGAGGGGCGAACACTGAAGCTTTCTTT.

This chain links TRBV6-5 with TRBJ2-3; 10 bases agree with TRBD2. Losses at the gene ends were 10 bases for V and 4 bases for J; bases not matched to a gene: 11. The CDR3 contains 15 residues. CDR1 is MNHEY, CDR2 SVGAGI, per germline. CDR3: CATRPGTSDADTQYF. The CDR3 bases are TGTGCCACCCGGCCCGGGACTAGCGACGCAGATACGCAGTATTTT.

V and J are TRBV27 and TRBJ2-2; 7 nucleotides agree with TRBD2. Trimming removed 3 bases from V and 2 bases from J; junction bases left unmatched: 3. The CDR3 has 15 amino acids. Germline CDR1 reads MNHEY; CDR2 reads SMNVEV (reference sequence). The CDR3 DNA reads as TGTGCCAGCAGTTTCGGGGGGTACAACACCGGGGAGCTGTTTTTT. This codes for CASSFGGYNTGELFF.

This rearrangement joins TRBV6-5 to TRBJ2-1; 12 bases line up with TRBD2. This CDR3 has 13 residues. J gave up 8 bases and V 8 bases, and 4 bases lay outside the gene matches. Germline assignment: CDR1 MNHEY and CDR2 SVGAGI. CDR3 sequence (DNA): TGTGCCAGCTTGGGACTAGCGGGCGATGAGCAGTTCTTC. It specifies CASLGLAGDEQFF.

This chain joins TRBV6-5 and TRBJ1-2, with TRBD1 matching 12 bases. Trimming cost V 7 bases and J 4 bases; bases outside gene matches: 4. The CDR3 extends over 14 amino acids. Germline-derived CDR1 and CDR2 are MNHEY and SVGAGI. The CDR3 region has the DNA TGTGCCAGCACCGGGACAGGGGGCGGCTATGGCTACACCTTC. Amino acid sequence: CASTGTGGGYGYTF.

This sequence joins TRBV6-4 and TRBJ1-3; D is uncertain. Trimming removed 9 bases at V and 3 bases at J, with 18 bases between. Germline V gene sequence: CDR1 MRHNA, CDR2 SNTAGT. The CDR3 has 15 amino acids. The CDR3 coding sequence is TGTGCCAGGTGGCTTGAGGGTTCGGTTGGAAACACCATATATTTT. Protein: CARWLEGSVGNTIYF.

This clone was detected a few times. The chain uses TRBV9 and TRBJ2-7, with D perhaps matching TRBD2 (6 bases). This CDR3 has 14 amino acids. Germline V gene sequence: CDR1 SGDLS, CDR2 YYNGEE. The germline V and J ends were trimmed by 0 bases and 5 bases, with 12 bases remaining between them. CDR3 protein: CASSVDGGSNEQYF. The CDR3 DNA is TGTGCCAGCAGCGTAGACGGAGGGTCAAACGAGCAGTACTTC.

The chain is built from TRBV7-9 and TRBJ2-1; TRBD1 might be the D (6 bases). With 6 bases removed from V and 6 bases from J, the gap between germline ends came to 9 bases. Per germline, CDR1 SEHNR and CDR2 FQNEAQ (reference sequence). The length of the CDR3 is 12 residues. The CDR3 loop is CASRPDSNEQFF. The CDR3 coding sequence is TGTGCCAGCAGACCGGACAGCAATGAGCAGTTCTTC.

DNA of the CDR3: TGTGCCAGCAGCAAAGAGGGCGGTCAGGGGGCTATTGAAAAACTGTTTTTT. Its protein product is CASSKEGGQGAIEKLFF. J is TRBJ1-4 and V is TRBV21-1; TRBD1 reflects the table's D call only, with no check against the DNA. TRBV21-1 counts as a pseudogene. The CDR3 length is 17 residues.

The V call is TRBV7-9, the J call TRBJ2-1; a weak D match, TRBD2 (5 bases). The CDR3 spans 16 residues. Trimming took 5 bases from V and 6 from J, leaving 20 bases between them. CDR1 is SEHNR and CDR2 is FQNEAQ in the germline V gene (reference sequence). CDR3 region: CASSPDLTEDLNEQFF. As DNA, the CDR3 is TGTGCCAGCAGCCCCGACTTAACGGAGGACCTCAATGAGCAGTTCTTC. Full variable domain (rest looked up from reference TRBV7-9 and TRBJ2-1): DTGVSQNPRHKITKRGQNVTFRCDPISEHNRLYWYRQTLGQGPEFLTYFQNEAQLEKSRLLSDRFSAERPKGSFSTLEIQRTEQGDSAMYLCASSPDLTEDLNEQFFGPGTRLTVL.

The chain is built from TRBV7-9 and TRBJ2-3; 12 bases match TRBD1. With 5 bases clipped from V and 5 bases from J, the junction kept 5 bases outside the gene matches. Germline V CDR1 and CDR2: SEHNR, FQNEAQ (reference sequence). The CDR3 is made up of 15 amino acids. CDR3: CASSPGTGGIDTQYF. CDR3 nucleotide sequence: TGTGCCAGCAGCCCTGGGACAGGGGGCATAGATACGCAGTATTTT.

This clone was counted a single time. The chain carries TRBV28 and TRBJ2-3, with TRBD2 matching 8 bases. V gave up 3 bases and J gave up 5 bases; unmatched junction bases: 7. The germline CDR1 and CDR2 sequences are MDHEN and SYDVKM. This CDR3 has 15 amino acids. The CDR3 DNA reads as TGTGCCAGCAGTTTTGGCGGGAGCGGGGGAGATACGCAGTATTTT. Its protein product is CASSFGGSGGDTQYF.

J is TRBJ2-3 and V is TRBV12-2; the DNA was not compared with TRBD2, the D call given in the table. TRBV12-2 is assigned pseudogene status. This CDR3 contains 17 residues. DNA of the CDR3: TGTGCAAGTCGCCCCCGGACTAGCGGGGGGGCCACAGATACGCAGTATTTT. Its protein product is CASRPRTSGGATDTQYF.

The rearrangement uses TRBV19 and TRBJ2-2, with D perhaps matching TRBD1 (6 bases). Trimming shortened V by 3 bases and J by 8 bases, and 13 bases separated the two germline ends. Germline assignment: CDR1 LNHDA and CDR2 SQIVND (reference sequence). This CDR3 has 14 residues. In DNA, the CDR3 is TGTGCCAGTAGTATCGGACAGCCCATGGGGGAGCTGTTTTTT. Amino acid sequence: CASSIGQPMGELFF. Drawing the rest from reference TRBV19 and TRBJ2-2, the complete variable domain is DGGITQSPKYLFRKEGQNVTLSCEQNLNHDAMYWYRQDPGQGLRLIYYSQIVNDFQKGDIAEGYSVSREKKESFPLTVTSAQKNPTAFYLCASSIGQPMGELFFGEGSRLTVL.

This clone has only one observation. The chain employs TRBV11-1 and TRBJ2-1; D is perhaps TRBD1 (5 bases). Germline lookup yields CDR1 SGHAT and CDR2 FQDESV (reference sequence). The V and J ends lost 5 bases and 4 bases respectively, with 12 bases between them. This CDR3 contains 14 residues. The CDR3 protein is CASSPGQEYNEQFF. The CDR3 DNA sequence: TGTGCCAGCAGCCCAGGGCAGGAGTACAATGAGCAGTTCTTC. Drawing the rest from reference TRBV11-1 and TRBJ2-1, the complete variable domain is EAEVAQSPRYKITEKSQAVAFWCDPISGHATLYWYRQILGQGPELLVQFQDESVVDDSQLPKDRFSAERLKGVDSTLKIQPAELGDSAMYLCASSPGQEYNEQFFGPGTRLTVL.

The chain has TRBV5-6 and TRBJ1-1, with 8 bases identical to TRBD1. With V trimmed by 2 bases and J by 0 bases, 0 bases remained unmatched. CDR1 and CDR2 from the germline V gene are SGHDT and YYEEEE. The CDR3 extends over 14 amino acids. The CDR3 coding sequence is TGTGCCAGCAGCTTACAGGGGGTGAACACTGAAGCTTTCTTT. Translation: CASSLQGVNTEAFF.